This T cell receptor (beta chain) appears in the sequencing data of a study of blood T cells in healthy people across ages. Study in general: Template-switching capture recovered about one barcoded beta molecule per two T cells.

Aged roughly 6 to 100, donors were systemically healthy Caucasians from Russia. Study findings and constraints: Measured against age, TCR beta diversity per million T cells decreased in a roughly linear manner.

Combining a sample-barcoded 5' primer with a J-beta primer mix, a second PCR ran for roughly 7 to 12 cycles. TCRdb recomputed calls from the 5' RACE reads with MiXCR, one row per CDR3 protein. The table shows fewer than 900,000 distinct CDR3 sequences, with approximately 39% occurring only once. Concerning this clonotype itself: Its specificity is not known.

The CDR3 is 12 residues long. V lost 6 bases and J lost 7; bases outside the gene matches: 8. Per the germline V gene, CDR1 is DFQATT and CDR2 is SNEGSKA (reference sequence). The source of this sequence is a woman in her sixties in good health. The chain combines TRBV20-1 with TRBJ1-1; 7 positions agree with TRBD1. The specimen was blood. The CDR3 DNA is TGCAGTGCCTATCGACAGGGTAATGAAGCTTTCTTT. It is translated as CSAYRQGNEAFF.